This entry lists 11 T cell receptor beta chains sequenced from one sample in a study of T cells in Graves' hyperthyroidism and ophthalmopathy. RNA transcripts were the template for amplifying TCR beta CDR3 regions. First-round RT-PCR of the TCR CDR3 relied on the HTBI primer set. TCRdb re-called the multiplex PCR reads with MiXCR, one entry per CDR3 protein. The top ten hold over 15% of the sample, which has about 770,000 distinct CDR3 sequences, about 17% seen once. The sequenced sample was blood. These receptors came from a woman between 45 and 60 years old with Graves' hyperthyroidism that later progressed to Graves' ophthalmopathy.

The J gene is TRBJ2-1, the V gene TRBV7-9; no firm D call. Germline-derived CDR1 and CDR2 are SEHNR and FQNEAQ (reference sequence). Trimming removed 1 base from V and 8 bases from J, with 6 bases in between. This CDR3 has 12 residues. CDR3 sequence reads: CASSLVWDEQFF. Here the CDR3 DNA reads TGTGCCAGCAGCTTAGTCTGGGATGAGCAGTTCTTC.

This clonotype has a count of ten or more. This CDR3 is CASSQIQRNTEAFF. Written as DNA, the CDR3 is TGTGCCAGCAGCCAGATACAAAGGAACACTGAAGCTTTCTTT. The J gene is TRBJ1-1, the V gene TRBV3-1, with D uncertain. Looked up from germline, CDR1 is LGHDT and CDR2 is YNNKEL (reference sequence). The CDR3 contains 14 residues. V was pared by 3 bases and J by 1 base, with 9 bases between.

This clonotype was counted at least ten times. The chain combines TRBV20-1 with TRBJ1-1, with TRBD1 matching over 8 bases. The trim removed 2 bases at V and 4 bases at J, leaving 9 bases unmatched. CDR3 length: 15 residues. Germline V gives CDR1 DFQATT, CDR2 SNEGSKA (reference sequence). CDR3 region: CSARSRTGTTTEAFF. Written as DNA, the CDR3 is TGCAGTGCTAGATCTAGGACAGGGACGACCACTGAAGCTTTCTTT.

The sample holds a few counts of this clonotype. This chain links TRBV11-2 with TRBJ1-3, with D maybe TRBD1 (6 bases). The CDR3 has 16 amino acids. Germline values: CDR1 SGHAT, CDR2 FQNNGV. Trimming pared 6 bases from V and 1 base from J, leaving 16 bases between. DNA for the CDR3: TGTGCCAGCAGTTCAAGGCAGACAGGTTCTGGAAACACCATATATTTT. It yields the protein CASSSRQTGSGNTIYF. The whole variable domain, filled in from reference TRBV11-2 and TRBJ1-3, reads EAGVAQSPRYKIIEKRQSVAFWCNPISGHATLYWYQQILGQGPKLLIQFQNNGVVDDSQLPKDRFSAERLKGVDSTLKIQPAKLEDSAVYLCASSSRQTGSGNTIYFGEGSWLTVV.

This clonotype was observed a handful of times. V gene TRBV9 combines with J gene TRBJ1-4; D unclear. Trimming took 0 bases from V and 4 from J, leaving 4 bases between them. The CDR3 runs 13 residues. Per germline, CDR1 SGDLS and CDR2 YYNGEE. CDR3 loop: CASSVDHNEKLFF. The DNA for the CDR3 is TGTGCCAGCAGCGTAGACCATAATGAAAAACTGTTTTTT.

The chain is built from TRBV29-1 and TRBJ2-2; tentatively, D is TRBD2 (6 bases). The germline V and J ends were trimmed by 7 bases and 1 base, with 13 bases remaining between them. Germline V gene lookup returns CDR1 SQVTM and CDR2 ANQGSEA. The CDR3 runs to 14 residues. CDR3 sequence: CSAPGLKNTGELFF. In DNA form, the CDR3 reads TGCAGCGCCCCGGGACTGAAGAACACCGGGGAGCTGTTTTTT.

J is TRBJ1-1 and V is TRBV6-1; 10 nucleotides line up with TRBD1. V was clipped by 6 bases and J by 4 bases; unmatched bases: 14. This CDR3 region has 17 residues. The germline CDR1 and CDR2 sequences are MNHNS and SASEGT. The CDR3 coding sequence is TGTGCCAGCAGATCTCCGGACGGGACAGGGGTCGGCACTGAAGCTTTCTTT. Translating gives CASRSPDGTGVGTEAFF.

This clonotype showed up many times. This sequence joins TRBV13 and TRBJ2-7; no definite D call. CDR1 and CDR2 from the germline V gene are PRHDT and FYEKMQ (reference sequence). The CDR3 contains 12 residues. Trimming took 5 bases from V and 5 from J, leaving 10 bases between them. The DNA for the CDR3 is TGTGCCAGCAGCCCCCGGACGGACGAGCAGTACTTC. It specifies CASSPRTDEQYF.

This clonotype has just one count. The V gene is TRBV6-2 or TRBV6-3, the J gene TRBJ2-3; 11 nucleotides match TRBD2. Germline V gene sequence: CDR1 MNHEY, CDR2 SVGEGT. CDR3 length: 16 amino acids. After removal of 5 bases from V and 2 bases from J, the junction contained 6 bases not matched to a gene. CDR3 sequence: CASSITSGGPTDTQYF. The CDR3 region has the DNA TGTGCCAGCAGTATAACTAGCGGGGGACCCACAGATACGCAGTATTTT.

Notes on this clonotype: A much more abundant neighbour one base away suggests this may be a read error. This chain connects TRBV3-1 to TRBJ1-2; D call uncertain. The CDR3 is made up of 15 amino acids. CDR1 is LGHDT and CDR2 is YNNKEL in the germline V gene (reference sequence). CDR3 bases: TGTGCCAGCAGCCAAGAAAGTCTCCCCCAGTATGGCTACGCCTTC. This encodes CASSQESLPQYGYAF.

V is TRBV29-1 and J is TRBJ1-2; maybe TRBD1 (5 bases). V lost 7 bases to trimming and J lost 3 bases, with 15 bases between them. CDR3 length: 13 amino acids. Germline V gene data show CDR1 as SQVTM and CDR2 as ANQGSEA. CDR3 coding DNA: TGCAGCGGGGAACTTCAGGGACACTATGGCTACACCTTC. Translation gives CSGELQGHYGYTF.